This T cell receptor (beta chain) came from a study of CD4 T cells in relation to SARS-CoV-2 and coronaviruses. Overall study: Convalescent patients were fewer than ten males and 4 females; two were Hispanic. General study points: No donor gave both pre-pandemic and post-infection samples.

CDR1 and CDR2 from the germline V gene are SQVTM and ANQGSEA. The CDR3 sequence is 11 residues long. The V gene lost 5 bases and the J gene lost 3 bases, with 7 bases spanning the gap. About this clone: What it binds is not known.

Naive and memory CD4+ T cell DNA was deep-sequenced without culture. Data came from immunoSEQ multiplex PCR; TCRdb stores just in-frame clones and leaves some out. Of 37,000 or so clones in the sample, 80% to 90% were seen once. The receptor comes from an adult with COVID-19. Sequenced material: memory CD4+ T cells from PBMCs. The V and J genes are TRBV29-1 and TRBJ2-5; D unresolved. The CDR3 loop is CSVQSKETQYF. In nucleotides, the CDR3 is TGCAGCGTTCAAAGTAAAGAGACCCAGTACTTC.